This is a list of T cell receptor beta chains from one sample in a study of human T cells and chemical hapten exposure. TCRdb redid the calling of the RACE reads with MiXCR, one entry per CDR3 protein. The data hold around 380,000 distinct CDR3 sequences, with more than 4.5% observed a single time. The source material was whole blood, sampled in connection with sensitization to the hapten diphenylcyclopropenone (DPC). These receptors were taken from a woman aged 45-65 years with alopecia areata. Some clones in this sample may be carry-over from other donors' samples. CDR3s include the opening cysteine and the closing phenylalanine or tryptophan. The D gene is left open where the match is weak. A row's size may be missing; if present it is once, few, many or a size class.

>TRBD1|TRBV25-1|few|TRBJ2-7
TGTGCCAGCAGTGACTGGGACAGATCCTACGAGCAGTACTTC
CASSDWDRSYEQYF
>NA|TRBV2|many|TRBJ2-3
TGTGCCAGCAGGCGACTTCTCACAGATACGCAGTATTTT
CASRRLLTDTQYF
>NA|TRBV3-1|many|TRBJ1-4
TGTGCCAGCGGGGATACAACTAATGAAAAACTGTTTTTT
CASGDTTNEKLFF
>TRBD2|TRBV12-3/TRBV12-4|few|TRBJ2-1
TGTGCCAGCAGTTTAGGGCTAGCGGGTCCCAATGAGCAGTTCTTC
CASSLGLAGPNEQFF
>NA|TRBV20-1|many|TRBJ1-5
TGCAGTGTCAAGAGGGGGAATAGCAATCAGCCCCAGCATTTT
CSVKRGNSNQPQHF
>NA|TRBV6-1|many|TRBJ1-5
TGTGCCAGCGGGGCGCGGGGGCGAAGTCAGCCCCAGCATTTT
CASGARGRSQPQHF
>NA|TRBV6-1|many|TRBJ1-2
TGTGCCGGCCGAGCGCCCGTTAACTATGGCTACACCTTC
CAGRAPVNYGYTF
>NA|TRBV7-9|NA|TRBJ1-2
TGTGCCAGCAGCTTAGGGACAGAACTCTATGGCTACACCTTC
CASSLGTELYGYTF
>NA|TRBV5-4|many|TRBJ2-2
TGTGCCAGCAGTGGGGACACAGCCACCGGGGAGCTGTTTTTT
CASSGDTATGELFF
>NA|TRBV30|few|TRBJ1-5
TGTGCCTGGAGTGTACCGGGGCAGCAGCCCCAGCATTTT
CAWSVPGQQPQHF
>TRBD2|TRBV2|many|TRBJ2-1
TGTGCCAGCAGTGAATCGGGGGGGTCCTACAATGAGCAGTTCTTC
CASSESGGSYNEQFF
>NA|TRBV5-1|few|TRBJ1-1
TGCGCCAGCAGCTTGGAAGGAGGGGTAAACACTGAAGCTTTCTTT
CASSLEGGVNTEAFF
>NA|TRBV7-9|many|TRBJ1-6
TGTGCCAGCAGCTTAGTAGGGAATCACTCACCCCTCCACTTT
CASSLVGNHSPLHF
>NA|TRBV4-1|many|TRBJ1-5
TGCGCCAGCAGCCAAGAAGGCAGGGAGAATCAGCCCCAGCATTTT
CASSQEGRENQPQHF
>NA|TRBV28|many|TRBJ1-2
TGTGCCAGCAGATCTACTGGCTACACCTTC
CASRSTGYTF
>TRBD1|TRBV13|NA|TRBJ1-3
TGTGCCAGCAGCTTAGGACAGGGGCCAGCCGTATCCTTCCCTGGAAACACCATATATTTT
CASSLGQGPAVSFPGNTIYF
>TRBD2|TRBV20-1|NA|TRBJ2-3
TGCAGTGCTGTTAGCGGGAGTATCGCAGATACGCAGTATTTT
CSAVSGSIADTQYF
>NA|TRBV29-1|few|TRBJ2-7
TGCAGCGTTAATACGGGAAGGCAGTACTTC
CSVNTGRQYF
>TRBD1|TRBV5-4|NA|TRBJ2-3
TGTGCCAGCAGCTTAAAGGGGGCTAATACGCAGTATTTT
CASSLKGANTQYF
>NA|TRBV21-1|many|TRBJ2-2
TGTGCCAGCAGCGCCCGGACCCTTAGGTCAGACACCGGGGAGCTGTTTTTT
CASSARTLRSDTGELFF
>NA|TRBV12-3/TRBV12-4|few|TRBJ1-3
TGTGCCAGCAGTTTCGGGGACCCCCGGAGAGCTGGAAACACCATATATTTT
CASSFGDPRRAGNTIYF
>NA|TRBV5-4|many|TRBJ1-4
TGTGCCAGCAGCTTTTCAGGGATGGATGAAAAACTGTTTTTT
CASSFSGMDEKLFF
>TRBD2|TRBV29-1|many|TRBJ2-1
TGCAGCGTTGAGGGACTAGCGGGAGGGTGGAATGAGCAGTTCTTC
CSVEGLAGGWNEQFF
>NA|TRBV13|many|TRBJ2-7
TGTGCCAGCAGCTCGCTGGGGAACGAGCAGTACTTC
CASSSLGNEQYF
>NA|TRBV7-9|few|TRBJ1-6
TGTGCCAGCAGTCTCCAGGGAGGAGGTTCACCCCTCCACTTT
CASSLQGGGSPLHF
>TRBD1|TRBV12-3/TRBV12-4|many|TRBJ2-2
TGTGCCAGCAGTTTTGACAGGGTAGGCGGGGAGCTGTTTTTT
CASSFDRVGGELFF
>TRBD2|TRBV11-2|many|TRBJ2-3
TGTGCCAGCAGCTTGGAAGGCGGGGGTAACACAGATACGCAGTATTTT
CASSLEGGGNTDTQYF
>NA|TRBV6-1|NA|TRBJ1-1
TGTGCCAGCAGTGATACTAGCCAGCGCAACACTGAAGCTTTCTTT
CASSDTSQRNTEAFF
>NA|TRBV7-8|many|TRBJ2-1
TGTGCCAGCAGCTTAGACTGGCGACTCCCCGATGAGCAGTTCTTC
CASSLDWRLPDEQFF
>TRBD1|TRBV29-1|few|TRBJ2-7
TGCAGCGTGGGGGGACAGGGGTACGAGCAGTACTTC
CSVGGQGYEQYF
>NA|TRBV6-5|NA|TRBJ1-2
TGTGCCAGCACACCTATAAACGGAAACTATGGCTACACCTTC
CASTPINGNYGYTF
>NA|TRBV11-2|few|TRBJ1-1
TGTGCCAGCAGCTCGGGGTACACGGGGGGAACTGAAGCTTTCTTT
CASSSGYTGGTEAFF
>NA|TRBV2|many|TRBJ1-1
TGTGCCAGTGACTTTGGGGGCACTGAAGCTTTCTTT
CASDFGGTEAFF
>NA|TRBV12-5|many|TRBJ2-7
TGTGCTAGTGGTTTGGACGGGTACGAGCAGTACTTC
CASGLDGYEQYF
>NA|TRBV29-1|NA|TRBJ1-3
TGCAGCGTCGGCGAGTCATCGGGGTCCTCTGGAAACACCATATATTTT
CSVGESSGSSGNTIYF
>NA|TRBV20-1|many|TRBJ2-3
TGCAGTGCTCCCTGGGGGCTTAGCGGGACAGATACGCAGTATTTT
CSAPWGLSGTDTQYF
>TRBD1|TRBV12-3/TRBV12-4|many|TRBJ1-4
TGTGCCAGCAGCCCGGGACAGGGTGGGCCTAATGAAAAACTGTTTTTT
CASSPGQGGPNEKLFF
>NA|TRBV7-9|few|TRBJ1-2
TGTGCCAGCAGCTTACAGGACTATGGCTACACCTTC
CASSLQDYGYTF
>NA|TRBV7-9|many|TRBJ1-6
TGTGCCAGCAGCCAGAACAGATGGGAGGTAGGGTCACCCCTCCACTTT
CASSQNRWEVGSPLHF
>NA|TRBV29-1|few|TRBJ2-5
TGCAGCGTTGAAGGAGAGCGACTATCAGAGACCCAGTACTTC
CSVEGERLSETQYF
>NA|TRBV2|many|TRBJ2-7
TGTGCCAGCAAGAGGGACAACTCCTACGAGCAGTACTTC
CASKRDNSYEQYF
>NA|TRBV12-3/TRBV12-4|many|TRBJ1-1
TGTGCCAGCAGCTTCACCGGGGCGATGAACACTGAAGCTTTCTTT
CASSFTGAMNTEAFF
>NA|TRBV9|many|TRBJ1-3
TGTGCCAGCAGCCTTGACACCCGTAACACCATATATTTT
CASSLDTRNTIYF
>NA|TRBV10-3|few|TRBJ2-2
TGTGCCATCGGGAGGCCTGGCGGGGAGCTGTTTTTT
CAIGRPGGELFF
>NA|TRBV5-1|few|TRBJ2-3
TGCGCCAGCAGCCTCACTCGGACGGGAGATACGCAGTATTTT
CASSLTRTGDTQYF
>TRBD1|TRBV7-8|few|TRBJ1-1
TGTGCCAGCAGCTTATTCGGACAGGGGGCCCTCTTTGAAGCTTTCTTT
CASSLFGQGALFEAFF
>TRBD1|TRBV4-2|many|TRBJ1-2
TGTGCCAGCAGCCAGCGTTCAGGGGGGGTCTATGGCTACACCTTC
CASSQRSGGVYGYTF
>NA|TRBV3-1|many|TRBJ2-7
TGTGCCAGCAGCTCCCCCGCCGCTGGGCAGTACTTC
CASSSPAAGQYF
>TRBD1|TRBV6-1|few|TRBJ1-4
TGTGCCAGCAGCGGGACAGTAAGTGAAAAACTGTTTTTT
CASSGTVSEKLFF
>TRBD1|TRBV20-1|NA|TRBJ1-2
TGCAGTGCCCCCCCGGGACAGGGCATAACTAACTATGGCTACACCTTC
CSAPPGQGITNYGYTF
>NA|TRBV20-1|many|TRBJ2-1
TGCAGTGCCTGGAGGGGGGACTGGGCGATTAGGGAGCAGTTCTTC
CSAWRGDWAIREQFF
>NA|TRBV10-3|many|TRBJ1-5
TGTGCCATCAAGCCAGGGCTGGATCAGCCCCAGCATTTT
CAIKPGLDQPQHF
>NA|TRBV4-2|many|TRBJ1-2
TGTGCCAGCAGCCAAGTGCTCAGGGCCCCTAACTATGGCTACACCTTC
CASSQVLRAPNYGYTF
>NA|TRBV6-6|few|TRBJ2-2
TGTGCCAGCACCCGAAATACAGGTCTCAACACCGGGGAGCTGTTTTTT
CASTRNTGLNTGELFF
>NA|TRBV20-1|many|TRBJ1-6
TGCAGTGCCCCCGAAGCAGGGGCCAGAGTTCCCCTCCACTTT
CSAPEAGARVPLHF
>NA|TRBV28|NA|TRBJ2-7
TGTGCCAGCAGCCGCACGTCATCCTACGAGCAGTACTTC
CASSRTSSYEQYF
>NA|TRBV6-5|many|TRBJ2-1
TGTGCCAGCGGACGAACCAGAGGTAACAATGAGCAGTTCTTC
CASGRTRGNNEQFF